The 21 T cell receptor beta chains presented below share a single source sample, sequenced in a study of T cell responses to AZD1222 COVID-19 vaccine. Profiling relied on immunoSEQ multiplex PCR, and the TCRdb table lists in-frame clones only, not all of them. The table lists roughly 77,000 clones, about 90% of them singletons, with approximately 6.6% in the top ten. The material was peripheral blood, obtained on day 0 of MenACWY control vaccination. These receptors came from an adult in good health.

The chain links TRBV6-2 or TRBV6-3 to TRBJ1-2; 11 positions match TRBD1. The CDR3 is 13 residues long. Germline CDR1 is MNHEY and CDR2 is SVGEGT. V was pared by 6 bases and J by 8 bases, with 5 bases of the junction left unmatched. The CDR3 is CASSSDRGRGYTF. Written as DNA, the CDR3 is TGTGCCAGCAGCTCGGACAGGGGGCGAGGCTACACCTTC.

The J gene is TRBJ1-5, the V gene TRBV19, with D uncertain. Germline CDR1 and CDR2: LNHDA and SQIVND (reference sequence). This CDR3 region has 14 residues. V lost 5 bases, J lost 4 bases, and 12 bases lay in between. The chain's CDR3 is CASSFPTKNQPQHF. As DNA, the CDR3 is TGTGCCAGTAGTTTCCCCACCAAAAATCAGCCCCAGCATTTT. Complete variable domain (other parts from reference TRBV19 and TRBJ1-5): DGGITQSPKYLFRKEGQNVTLSCEQNLNHDAMYWYRQDPGQGLRLIYYSQIVNDFQKGDIAEGYSVSREKKESFPLTVTSAQKNPTAFYLCASSFPTKNQPQHFGDGTRLSIL.

This clone is a singleton in its sample. The chain combines TRBV12-5 with TRBJ1-1, with D perhaps TRBD1 (6 bases). Trimming shortened V by 1 base and J by 6 bases, and 9 bases separated the two germline ends. The CDR3 sequence is 13 residues long. Germline V gene lookup returns CDR1 LGHNT and CDR2 FRNRAP. The CDR3 protein is CASGLGRGAEAFF. CDR3 nucleotide sequence: TGTGCTAGTGGTTTGGGGAGGGGGGCTGAAGCTTTCTTT.

Points on this clone: The sample contains more than one DNA sequence encoding this CDR3. The V and J genes are TRBV6-2 or TRBV6-3 and TRBJ1-2; D is ambiguous. Trimming removed 2 bases from V and 5 bases from J, with 6 bases in between. The germline CDR1 and CDR2 sequences are MNHEY and SVGEGT. CDR3 length: 12 residues. The CDR3 loop is CASSYTDYGYTF. The CDR3 DNA reads as TGTGCCAGCAGTTACACCGATTATGGCTACACCTTC.

The gene calls are TRBV27 and TRBJ2-3, with TRBD1 as a possible D gene (6 bases). From germline, CDR1 is MNHEY and CDR2 SMNVEV (reference sequence). Trimming removed 5 bases at V and 4 bases at J, with 13 bases between. The CDR3 has 14 residues. For the CDR3, the DNA is TGTGCCAGCAGTAAGGTACAGGGATCAGATACGCAGTATTTT. It yields the protein CASSKVQGSDTQYF.

The chain employs TRBV6-1 and TRBJ1-1; TRBD1 agrees at 7 bases. Germline values: CDR1 MNHNS, CDR2 SASEGT. This CDR3 is 14 amino acids long. Trimming removed 2 bases from V and 5 bases from J; junction bases left unmatched: 5. This CDR3 reads CASSEIGGRTEAFF. CDR3 nucleotide sequence: TGTGCCAGCAGTGAAATAGGGGGCAGGACTGAAGCTTTCTTT.

The chain combines TRBV28 with TRBJ2-1, with a possible D match to TRBD2 (5 bases). The germline V gene has CDR1 MDHEN and CDR2 SYDVKM. This CDR3 spans 14 amino acids. Trimming pared 2 bases from V and 8 bases from J, leaving 13 bases between. CDR3 DNA: TGTGCCAGCAGTTTACAGCGAGGGCTCCATGAGCAGTTCTTC. Its translation: CASSLQRGLHEQFF.

The chain carries TRBV7-2 and TRBJ1-3, with 10 bases lining up with TRBD1. Germline V gene sequence: CDR1 SGHTA, CDR2 FQGNSA. J lost 4 bases, V lost 1 base, and 4 bases had no gene match. This CDR3 spans 16 amino acids. CDR3 DNA: TGTGCCAGCAGCTTAGTTGGGACAGGGGACGGAAACACCATATATTTT. Residues: CASSLVGTGDGNTIYF.

The V and J genes are TRBV7-9 and TRBJ2-7; D could derive from TRBD1 or TRBD2 (6 bases each). Germline V lookup: CDR1 SEHNR, CDR2 FQNEAQ (reference sequence). This CDR3 is 15 amino acids long. Trimming cost V 5 bases and J 0 bases, with 14 bases left between them. The chain's CDR3 is CASSPEGGSSYEQYF. CDR3 in DNA: TGTGCCAGCAGCCCAGAGGGGGGATCCTCCTACGAGCAGTACTTC.

The gene calls are TRBV28 and TRBJ2-7; TRBD1 matches at 7 bases. Germline loops: CDR1 MDHEN, CDR2 SYDVKM. The CDR3 runs 13 residues. After removal of 9 bases from V and 4 bases from J, the junction contained 9 bases not matched to a gene. Written as DNA, the CDR3 is TGTGCCAGTACGACAGGGAGTCGTTACGAGCAGTACTTC. The encoded protein is CASTTGSRYEQYF.

V gene TRBV5-1 combines with J gene TRBJ1-6, with TRBD1 matching over 7 bases. Trimming cost V 3 bases and J 4 bases; bases outside gene matches: 7. Germline CDR1 SGHRS, CDR2 YFSETQ. The CDR3 extends over 16 amino acids. CDR3 bases: TGCGCCAGCAGCTCCGGGACAGTACTTTATAATTCACCCCTCCACTTT. Protein: CASSSGTVLYNSPLHF.

The chain carries TRBV28 and TRBJ2-1; 13 nucleotides agree with TRBD2. In germline, CDR1 is MDHEN, CDR2 SYDVKM. Trimming cost V 11 bases and J 8 bases; bases outside gene matches: 3. This CDR3 is built from 12 residues. The CDR3 reads CALTSGRDEQFF. The CDR3 nucleotides are TGTGCCCTAACTAGCGGGAGGGATGAGCAGTTCTTC.

This chain links TRBV15 with TRBJ2-3; tentatively, D is TRBD2 (5 bases). This CDR3 contains 15 residues. CDR1 is LNHNV and CDR2 is YYDKDF in the germline V gene (reference sequence). Trimming shortened V by 4 bases and J by 1 base, and 12 bases separated the two germline ends. This CDR3 reads CATSTRLSGTDTQYF. As DNA, the CDR3 is TGTGCCACCAGCACACGACTTAGCGGCACAGATACGCAGTATTTT.

This clone was recorded once. Compared with germline, one end of the junction differs, possibly owing to a read error. The chain has TRBV28 and TRBJ2-3, with 7 positions matching TRBD1. Germline values: CDR1 MDHEN, CDR2 SYDVKM. CDR3 length equals 13 residues. CDR3 bases: TGTGCCAGCAGTACCTCCGGGACAGTTACGCAGTATTTT. Its translation is CASSTSGTVTQYF. The variable domain in full, with the rest retrieved from reference TRBV28 and TRBJ2-3, is DVKVTQSSRYLVKRTGEKVFLECVQDMDHENMFWYRQDPGLGLRLIYFSYDVKMKEKGDIPEGYSVSREKKERFSLILESASTNQTSMYLCASSTSGTVTQYFGPGTRLTVL.

This chain links TRBV3-1 (or the pseudogene TRBV3-2) with TRBJ1-3, with unresolved D. V was trimmed by 5 bases and J by 5 bases, leaving 13 bases between them. CDR1 is LGHDT, CDR2 YNNKEL, per germline (reference sequence). The CDR3 spans 14 residues. CDR3 sequence: CASSNVPRRNTIYF. The CDR3 bases are TGTGCCAGCAGCAATGTACCTAGACGAAACACCATATATTTT.

This chain joins TRBV6-4 and TRBJ1-1; D may be TRBD1 (5 bases). This CDR3 contains 14 residues. Deletions cut 6 bases from V and 1 base from J, with 12 bases between. Germline lookup yields CDR1 MRHNA and CDR2 SNTAGT. In DNA, the CDR3 is TGTGCCAGCAGCCGGGGCTCCGAGAACACTGAAGCTTTCTTT. Translation gives CASSRGSENTEAFF.

The rearrangement uses TRBV28 and TRBJ1-2; D remains unclear. The CDR3 consists of 15 residues. Trimming left V 5 bases short and J 4 bases short, with 17 bases between. Germline-derived CDR1 and CDR2 are MDHEN and SYDVKM. CDR3 amino acids: CASSAPDKRGYGYTF. Written as DNA, the CDR3 is TGTGCCAGCAGTGCCCCCGACAAACGGGGCTATGGCTACACCTTC.

The chain carries TRBV28 and TRBJ2-5, with D perhaps TRBD1 (5 bases). In germline, CDR1 is MDHEN, CDR2 SYDVKM. CDR3 length: 18 amino acids. V dropped 1 base and J dropped 3 bases, with 21 bases sitting between them. CDR3 nucleotide sequence: TGTGCCAGCAGTTTATCTGGCTTGGCAGGGCAGACGAAAGAGACCCAGTACTTC. Translated, it gives CASSLSGLAGQTKETQYF.

The chain links TRBV28 to TRBJ1-5; 7 nucleotides match TRBD1. J lost 1 base, V lost 6 bases, and 12 bases had no gene match. Per the germline V gene, CDR1 is MDHEN and CDR2 is SYDVKM. CDR3 length: 17 amino acids. In DNA form, the CDR3 reads TGTGCCAGCAGCGACAACGACAGGGTCAGGAGCAATCAGCCCCAGCATTTT. This codes for CASSDNDRVRSNQPQHF.

The chain joins TRBV6-5 to TRBJ2-2, with D possibly being TRBD2 (5 bases). The CDR3 sequence is 14 residues long. The germline CDR1 and CDR2 sequences are MNHEY and SVGAGI. V lost 5 bases and J 8 bases, leaving 15 bases between the germline ends. The CDR3 here is CASSLGLESGELFF. CDR3 nucleotide sequence: TGTGCCAGCAGTCTAGGACTTGAGTCGGGGGAGCTGTTTTTT.

The chain employs TRBV28 and TRBJ2-5; TRBD2 aligns across 9 bases. This CDR3 has 16 amino acids. Trimming cost V 6 bases and J 0 bases; bases outside gene matches: 8. Germline loops: CDR1 MDHEN, CDR2 SYDVKM. DNA for the CDR3: TGTGCCAGCAGATCCTTTAGCGGGGGCTACCAAGAGACCCAGTACTTC. Amino acid sequence: CASRSFSGGYQETQYF. Variable domain in full (rest from reference TRBV28 and TRBJ2-5): DVKVTQSSRYLVKRTGEKVFLECVQDMDHENMFWYRQDPGLGLRLIYFSYDVKMKEKGDIPEGYSVSREKKERFSLILESASTNQTSMYLCASRSFSGGYQETQYFGPGTRLLVL.